This T cell receptor (beta chain) derives from a study of cytomegalovirus exposure and HLA in healthy donors. Only a few counts were recorded for this clone. The PCR ran on 60 Vbeta and 13 Jbeta primers. Some clones are missing from TCRdb's copy, which holds only in-frame ones; the method was immunoSEQ multiplex PCR. The sample yields tens of thousands of clones, around three quarters seen once. This sequence was found in a woman aged 40 to 55 in good health and CMV-seronegative. The sample was PBMCs.

The CDR3 spells CASSLEGGNTEAFF. In nucleotides, the CDR3 is TGTGCCAGCAGCTTAGAAGGGGGGAACACTGAAGCTTTCTTT. The gene calls are TRBV7-9 and TRBJ1-1; a weak D match, TRBD1 (6 bases). Germline values: CDR1 SEHNR, CDR2 FQNEAQ (reference sequence). The CDR3 has 14 residues. Trimming took 1 base from V and 1 from J, leaving 7 bases between them. The full variable domain, with the rest looked up from reference TRBV7-9 and TRBJ1-1, is DTGVSQNPRHKITKRGQNVTFRCDPISEHNRLYWYRQTLGQGPEFLTYFQNEAQLEKSRLLSDRFSAERPKGSFSTLEIQRTEQGDSAMYLCASSLEGGNTEAFFGQGTRLTVV.